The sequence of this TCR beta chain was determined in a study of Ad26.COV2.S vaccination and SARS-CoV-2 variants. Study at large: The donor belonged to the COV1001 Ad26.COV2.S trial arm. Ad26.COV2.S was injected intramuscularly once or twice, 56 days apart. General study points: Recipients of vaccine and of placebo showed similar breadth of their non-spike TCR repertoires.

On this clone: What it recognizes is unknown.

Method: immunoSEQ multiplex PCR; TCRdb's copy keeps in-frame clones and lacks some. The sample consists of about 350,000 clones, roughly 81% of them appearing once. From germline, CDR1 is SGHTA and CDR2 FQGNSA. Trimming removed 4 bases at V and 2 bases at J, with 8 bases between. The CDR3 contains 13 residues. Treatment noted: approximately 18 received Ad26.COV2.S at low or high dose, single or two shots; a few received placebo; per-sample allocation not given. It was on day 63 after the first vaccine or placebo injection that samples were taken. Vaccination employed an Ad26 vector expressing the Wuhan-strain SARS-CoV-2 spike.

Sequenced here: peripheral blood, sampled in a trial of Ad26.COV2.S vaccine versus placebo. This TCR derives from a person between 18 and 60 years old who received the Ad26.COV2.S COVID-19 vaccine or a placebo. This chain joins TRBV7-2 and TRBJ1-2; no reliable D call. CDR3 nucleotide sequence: TGTGCCAGCAGCTCGGACGGGAACTATGGCTACACCTTC. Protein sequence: CASSSDGNYGYTF.